This T cell receptor beta chain appears in the sequencing data of a study of T-cell memory formation after mild COVID-19. Study results and caveats: Of the contracting clones, CD4+ ones lay mainly in CM and EM, and CD8+ ones in EMRA. Clones contracting across day 15 to 85 had a balanced CD4/CD8 profile; later expanding clones leaned CD4+.

With regard to this clonotype: What it recognizes is unknown.

The J segment lost 4 bases and the V segment lost 2 bases, leaving 7 bases of the junction unmatched. CDR1 is MNHEY and CDR2 is SVGEGT in the germline V gene. This CDR3 spans 15 amino acids. One entry per CDR3 protein results from TCRdb running MiXCR on the 5' RACE reads. This sample has hundreds of thousands of distinct CDR3 sequences, with about 15% found just once. This clonotype was obtained from a man aged 18 to 29 who had mild COVID-19 (a few samples of this study predate the infection). Cell type and time point are not known. Sequencing input: PBMCs or a T cell subset sorted from them (not recorded which). This chain joins TRBV6-2 or TRBV6-3 and TRBJ1-2; 7 positions agree with TRBD1. CDR3 DNA sequence: TGTGCCAGCAGTTACGTGACAGGGCTGCGCTATGGCTACACCTTC. Its protein is CASSYVTGLRYGYTF.